This T cell receptor beta chain is from a study of CD8+ T cells in alopecia areata. Trimming pared 5 bases from V and 6 bases from J, leaving 8 bases between. The CDR3 has 12 amino acids. The germline CDR1 and CDR2 sequences are SEHNR and FQNEAQ (reference sequence). The investigators collected lesional scalp punch biopsies and peripheral blood from alopecia areata patients. Extracted RNA was reverse transcribed, and the resulting cDNA served as sequencing template. Assay: immunoSEQ multiplex PCR; the TCRdb copy retains only in-frame clones and omits some. The data contain roughly 250,000 clones, approximately 61% of them singletons. Whole-study results and caveats: Relative to normal scalp, lesional scalp, especially alopecia totalis/universalis, showed higher clonality.

In the case of this clone: What it binds is unknown.

This receptor was obtained from a human donor with alopecia areata. V usage is TRBV7-9 and J usage is TRBJ2-4; D remains unclear. The sample in question was CD4+ T cells sorted from blood, obtained at week 0. The DNA of the CDR3 is TGTGCCAGCAGCCTATCGGGAAACATTCAGTACTTC. Residues: CASSLSGNIQYF.